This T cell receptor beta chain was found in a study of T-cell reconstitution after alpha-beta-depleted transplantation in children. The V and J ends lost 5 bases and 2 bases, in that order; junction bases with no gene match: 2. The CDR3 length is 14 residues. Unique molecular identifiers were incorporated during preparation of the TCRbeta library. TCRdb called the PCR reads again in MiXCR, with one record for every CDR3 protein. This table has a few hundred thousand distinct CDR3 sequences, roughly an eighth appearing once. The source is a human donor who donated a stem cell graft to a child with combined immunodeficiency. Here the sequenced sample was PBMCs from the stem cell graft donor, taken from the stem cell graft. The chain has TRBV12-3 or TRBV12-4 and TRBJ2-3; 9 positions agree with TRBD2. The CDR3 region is CASSSGRPTDTQYF. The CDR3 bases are TGTGCCAGCAGTAGCGGGAGGCCCACAGATACGCAGTATTTT.